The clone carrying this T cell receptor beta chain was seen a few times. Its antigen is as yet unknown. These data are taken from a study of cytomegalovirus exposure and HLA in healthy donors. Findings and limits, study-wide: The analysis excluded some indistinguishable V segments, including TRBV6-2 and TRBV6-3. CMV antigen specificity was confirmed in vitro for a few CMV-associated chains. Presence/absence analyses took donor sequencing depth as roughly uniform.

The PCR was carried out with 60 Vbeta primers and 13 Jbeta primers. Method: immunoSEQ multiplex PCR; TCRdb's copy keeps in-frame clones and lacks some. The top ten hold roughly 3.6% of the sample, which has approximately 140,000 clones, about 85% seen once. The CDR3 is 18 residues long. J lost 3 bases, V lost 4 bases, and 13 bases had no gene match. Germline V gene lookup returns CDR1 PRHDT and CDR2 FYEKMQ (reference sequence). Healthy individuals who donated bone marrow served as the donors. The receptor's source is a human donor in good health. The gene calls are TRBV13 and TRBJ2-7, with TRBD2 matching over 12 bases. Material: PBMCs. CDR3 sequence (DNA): TGTGCCAGCAGCTCCCGGTCATCTAGCGGGAGGGAACACTACGAGCAGTACTTC. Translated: CASSSRSSSGREHYEQYF. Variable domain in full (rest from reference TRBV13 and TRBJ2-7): AAGVIQSPRHLIKEKRETATLKCYPIPRHDTVYWYQQGPGQDPQFLISFYEKMQSDKGSIPDRFSAQQFSDYHSELNMSSLELGDSALYFCASSSRSSSGREHYEQYFGPGTRLTVT.